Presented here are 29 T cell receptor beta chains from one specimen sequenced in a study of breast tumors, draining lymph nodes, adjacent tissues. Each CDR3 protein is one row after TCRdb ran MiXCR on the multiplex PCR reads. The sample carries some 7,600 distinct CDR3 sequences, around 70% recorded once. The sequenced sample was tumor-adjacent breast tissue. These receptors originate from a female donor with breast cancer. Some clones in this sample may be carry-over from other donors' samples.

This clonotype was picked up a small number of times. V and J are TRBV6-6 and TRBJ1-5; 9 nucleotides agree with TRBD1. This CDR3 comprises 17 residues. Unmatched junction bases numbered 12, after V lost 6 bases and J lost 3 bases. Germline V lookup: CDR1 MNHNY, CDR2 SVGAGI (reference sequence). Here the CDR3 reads CASSAPPDRGINQPQHF. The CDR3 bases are TGTGCCAGCAGCGCTCCCCCGGACAGGGGAATCAATCAGCCCCAGCATTTT.

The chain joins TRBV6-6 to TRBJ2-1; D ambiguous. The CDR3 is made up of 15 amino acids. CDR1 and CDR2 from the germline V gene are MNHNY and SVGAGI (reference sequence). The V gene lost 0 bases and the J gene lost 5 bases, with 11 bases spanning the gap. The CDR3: CASSYSGGLHNEQFF. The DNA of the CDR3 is TGTGCCAGCAGTTACTCTGGTGGCCTCCACAATGAGCAGTTCTTC.

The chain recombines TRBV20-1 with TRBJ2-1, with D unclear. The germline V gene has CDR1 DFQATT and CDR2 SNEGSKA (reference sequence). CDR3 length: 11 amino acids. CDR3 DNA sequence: TGCAGCCCTCGACTTTACAATGAGCAGTTCTTC. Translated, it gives CSPRLYNEQFF.

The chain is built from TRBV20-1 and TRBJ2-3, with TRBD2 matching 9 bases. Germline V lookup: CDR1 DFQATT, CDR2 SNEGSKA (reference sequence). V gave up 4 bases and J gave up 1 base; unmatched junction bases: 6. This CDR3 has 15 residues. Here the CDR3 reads CSAKTSGPRTDTQYF. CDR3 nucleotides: TGCAGTGCTAAAACTAGCGGGCCCCGCACAGATACGCAGTATTTT.

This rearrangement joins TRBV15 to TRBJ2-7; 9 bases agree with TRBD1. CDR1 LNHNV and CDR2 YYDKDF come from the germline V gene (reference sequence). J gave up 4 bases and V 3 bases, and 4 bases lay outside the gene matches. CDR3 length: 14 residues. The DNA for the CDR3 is TGTGCCACCAGCAGGCGGACAGGGGAATACGAGCAGTACTTC. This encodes CATSRRTGEYEQYF. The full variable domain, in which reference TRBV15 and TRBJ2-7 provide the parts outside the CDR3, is DAMVIQNPRYQVTQFGKPVTLSCSQTLNHNVMYWYQQKSSQAPKLLFHYYDKDFNNEADTPDNFQSRRPNTSFCFLDIRSPGLGDTAMYLCATSRRTGEYEQYFGPGTRLTVT.

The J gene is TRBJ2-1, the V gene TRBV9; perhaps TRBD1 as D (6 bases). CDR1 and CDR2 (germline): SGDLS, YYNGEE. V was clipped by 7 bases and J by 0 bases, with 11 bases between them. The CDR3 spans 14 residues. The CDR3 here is CASGDRSSYNEQFF. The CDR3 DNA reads TGTGCCAGCGGCGACAGGAGCTCCTACAATGAGCAGTTCTTC.

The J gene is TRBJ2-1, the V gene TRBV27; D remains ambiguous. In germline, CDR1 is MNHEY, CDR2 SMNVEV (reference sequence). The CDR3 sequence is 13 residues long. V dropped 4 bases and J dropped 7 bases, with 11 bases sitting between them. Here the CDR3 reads CASSWSKRNEQFF. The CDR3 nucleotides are TGTGCCAGCAGTTGGAGCAAAAGGAATGAGCAGTTCTTC.

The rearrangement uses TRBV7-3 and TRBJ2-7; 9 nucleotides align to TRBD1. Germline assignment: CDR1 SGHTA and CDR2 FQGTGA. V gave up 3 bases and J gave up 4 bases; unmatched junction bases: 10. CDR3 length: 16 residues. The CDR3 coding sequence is TGTGCCAGCAGCTTCTACCGGGACAGGGAGGTTTACGAGCAGTACTTC. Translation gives CASSFYRDREVYEQYF.

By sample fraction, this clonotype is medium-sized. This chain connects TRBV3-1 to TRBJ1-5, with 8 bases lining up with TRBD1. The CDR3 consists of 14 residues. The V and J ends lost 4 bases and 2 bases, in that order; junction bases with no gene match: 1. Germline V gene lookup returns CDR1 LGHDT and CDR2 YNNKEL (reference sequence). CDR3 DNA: TGTGCCAGCAGCCCGACAGGGGGCAATCAGCCCCAGCATTTT. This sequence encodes CASSPTGGNQPQHF. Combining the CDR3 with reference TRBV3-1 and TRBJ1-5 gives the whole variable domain DTAVSQTPKYLVTQMGNDKSIKCEQNLGHDTMYWYKQDSKKFLKIMFSYNNKELIINETVPNRFSPKSPDKAHLNLHINSLELGDSAVYFCASSPTGGNQPQHFGDGTRLSIL.

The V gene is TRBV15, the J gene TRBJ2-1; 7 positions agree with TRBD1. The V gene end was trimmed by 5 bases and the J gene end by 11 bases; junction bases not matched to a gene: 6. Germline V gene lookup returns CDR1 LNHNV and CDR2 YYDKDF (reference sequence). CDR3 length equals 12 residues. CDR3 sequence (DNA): TGTGCCACCAGCGGTAACAGGGGCCAGCAGTTCTTC. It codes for CATSGNRGQQFF.

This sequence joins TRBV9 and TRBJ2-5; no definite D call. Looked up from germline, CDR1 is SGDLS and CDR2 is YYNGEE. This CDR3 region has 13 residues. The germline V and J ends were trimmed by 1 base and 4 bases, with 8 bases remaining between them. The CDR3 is CASSVSWGETQYF. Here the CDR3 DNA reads TGTGCCAGCAGCGTAAGTTGGGGAGAGACCCAGTACTTC.

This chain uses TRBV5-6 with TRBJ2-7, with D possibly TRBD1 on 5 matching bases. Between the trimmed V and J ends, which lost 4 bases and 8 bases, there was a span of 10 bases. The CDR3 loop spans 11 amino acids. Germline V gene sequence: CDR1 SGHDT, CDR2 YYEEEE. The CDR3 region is CASSLQEQQYF. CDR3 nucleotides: TGTGCCAGCAGCCTACAGGAACAGCAGTACTTC.

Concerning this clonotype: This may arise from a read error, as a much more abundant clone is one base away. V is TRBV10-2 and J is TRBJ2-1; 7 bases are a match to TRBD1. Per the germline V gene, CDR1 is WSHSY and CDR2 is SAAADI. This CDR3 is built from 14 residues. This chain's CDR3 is CASSIDRVNNEHFF. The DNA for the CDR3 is TGCGCCAGCAGCATAGACAGGGTCAACAATGAGCACTTCTTC.

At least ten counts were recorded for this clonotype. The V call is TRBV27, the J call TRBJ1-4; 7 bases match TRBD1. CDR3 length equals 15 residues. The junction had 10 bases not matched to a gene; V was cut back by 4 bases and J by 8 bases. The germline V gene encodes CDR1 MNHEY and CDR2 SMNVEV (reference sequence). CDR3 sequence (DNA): TGTGCCAGCAGTTGGAGGGGGCTGGGTAAGGAAAAACTGTTTTTT. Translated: CASSWRGLGKEKLFF.

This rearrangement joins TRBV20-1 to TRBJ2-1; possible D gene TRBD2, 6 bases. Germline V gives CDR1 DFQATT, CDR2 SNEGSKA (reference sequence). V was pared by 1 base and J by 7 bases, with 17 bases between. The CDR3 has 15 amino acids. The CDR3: CSARVWRRDGNEQFF. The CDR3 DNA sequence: TGCAGTGCTAGAGTTTGGAGGAGGGACGGGAATGAGCAGTTCTTC.

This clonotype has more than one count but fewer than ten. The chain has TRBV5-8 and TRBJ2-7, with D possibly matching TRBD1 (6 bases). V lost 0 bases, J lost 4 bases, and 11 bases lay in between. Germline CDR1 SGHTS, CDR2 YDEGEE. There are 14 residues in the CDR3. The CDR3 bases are TGTGCCAGCAGCTTGGCCGGGACAACTTACGAGCAGTACTTC. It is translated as CASSLAGTTYEQYF.

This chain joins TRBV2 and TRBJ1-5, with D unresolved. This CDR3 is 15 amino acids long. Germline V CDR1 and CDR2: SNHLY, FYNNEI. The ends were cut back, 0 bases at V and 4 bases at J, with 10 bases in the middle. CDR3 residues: CASSEAMVLNQPQHF. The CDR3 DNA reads TGTGCCAGCAGTGAAGCTATGGTCCTGAATCAGCCCCAGCATTTT.

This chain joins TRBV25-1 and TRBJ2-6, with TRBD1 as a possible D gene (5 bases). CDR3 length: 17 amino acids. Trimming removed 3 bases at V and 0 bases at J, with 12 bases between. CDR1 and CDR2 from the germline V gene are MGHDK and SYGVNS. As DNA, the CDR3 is TGTGCCAGCAGTGAGGGGCCAGCGAGCTCTGGGGCCAACGTCCTGACTTTC. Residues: CASSEGPASSGANVLTF.

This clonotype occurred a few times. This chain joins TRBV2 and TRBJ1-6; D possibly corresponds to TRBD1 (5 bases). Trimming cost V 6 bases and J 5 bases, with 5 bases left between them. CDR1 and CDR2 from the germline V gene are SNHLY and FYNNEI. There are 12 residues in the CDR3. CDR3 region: CASRQDNSPLHF. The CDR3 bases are TGTGCCAGCAGACAGGATAATTCACCCCTCCACTTT.

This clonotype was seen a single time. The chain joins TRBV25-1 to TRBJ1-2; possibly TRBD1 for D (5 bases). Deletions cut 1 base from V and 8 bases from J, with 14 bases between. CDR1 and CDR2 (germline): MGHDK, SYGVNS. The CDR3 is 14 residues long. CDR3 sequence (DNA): TGTGCCAGCAGTGAATCTAGGGACGGAGCAGGCTACACCTTC. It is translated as CASSESRDGAGYTF.

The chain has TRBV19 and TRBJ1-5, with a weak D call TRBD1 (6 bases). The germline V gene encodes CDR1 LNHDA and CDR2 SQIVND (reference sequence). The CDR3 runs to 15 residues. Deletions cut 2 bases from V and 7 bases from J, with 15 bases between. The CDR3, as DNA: TGTGCCAGTAGTATAATAGGGGGGGCGGGACAGCCCCAGCATTTT. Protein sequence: CASSIIGGAGQPQHF.

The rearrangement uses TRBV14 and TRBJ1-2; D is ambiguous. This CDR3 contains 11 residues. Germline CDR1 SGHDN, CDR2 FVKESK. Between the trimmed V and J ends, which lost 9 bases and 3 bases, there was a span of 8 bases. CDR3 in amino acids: CARRLDYGYTF. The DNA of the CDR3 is TGTGCCAGAAGGTTGGACTATGGCTACACCTTC. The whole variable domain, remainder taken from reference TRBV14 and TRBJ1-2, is EAGVTQFPSHSVIEKGQTVTLRCDPISGHDNLYWYRRVMGKEIKFLLHFVKESKQDESGMPNNRFLAERTGGTYSTLKVQPAELEDSGVYFCARRLDYGYTFGSGTRLTVV.

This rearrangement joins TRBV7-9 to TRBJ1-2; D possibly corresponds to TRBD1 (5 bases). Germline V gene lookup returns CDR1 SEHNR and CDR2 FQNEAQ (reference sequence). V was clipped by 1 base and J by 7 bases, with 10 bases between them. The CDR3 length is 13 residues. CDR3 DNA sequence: TGTGCCAGCAGCTTAGGAGGGGTTGGTGGCTACACCTTC. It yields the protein CASSLGGVGGYTF.

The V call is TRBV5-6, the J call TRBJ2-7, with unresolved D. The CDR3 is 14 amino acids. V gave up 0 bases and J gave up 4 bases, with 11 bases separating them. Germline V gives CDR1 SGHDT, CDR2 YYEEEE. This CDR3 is CASSLGAWDYEQYF. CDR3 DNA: TGTGCCAGCAGCTTGGGGGCCTGGGATTACGAGCAGTACTTC. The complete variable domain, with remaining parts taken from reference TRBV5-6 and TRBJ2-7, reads DAGVTQSPTHLIKTRGQQVTLRCSPKSGHDTVSWYQQALGQGPQFIFQYYEEEERQRGNFPDRFSGHQFPNYSSELNVNALLLGDSALYLCASSLGAWDYEQYFGPGTRLTVT.

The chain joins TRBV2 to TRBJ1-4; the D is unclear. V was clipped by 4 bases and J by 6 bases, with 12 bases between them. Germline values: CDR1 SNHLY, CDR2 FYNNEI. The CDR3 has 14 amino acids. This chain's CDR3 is CASSVGGDDEKLFF. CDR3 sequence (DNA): TGTGCCAGCAGTGTAGGAGGAGATGATGAAAAACTGTTTTTT.

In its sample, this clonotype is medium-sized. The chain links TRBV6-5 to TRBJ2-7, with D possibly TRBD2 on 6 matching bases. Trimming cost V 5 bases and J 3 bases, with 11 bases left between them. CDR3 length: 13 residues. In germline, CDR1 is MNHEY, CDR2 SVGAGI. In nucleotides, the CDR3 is TGTGCCAGCAGTCACGGGAGTAGCTACGAGCAGTACTTC. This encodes CASSHGSSYEQYF.

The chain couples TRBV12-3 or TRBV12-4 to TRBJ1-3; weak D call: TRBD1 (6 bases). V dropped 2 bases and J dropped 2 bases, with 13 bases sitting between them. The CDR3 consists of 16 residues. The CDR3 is CASSLHVGTPGNTIYF. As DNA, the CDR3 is TGTGCCAGCAGTTTACATGTTGGGACACCTGGAAACACCATATATTTT.

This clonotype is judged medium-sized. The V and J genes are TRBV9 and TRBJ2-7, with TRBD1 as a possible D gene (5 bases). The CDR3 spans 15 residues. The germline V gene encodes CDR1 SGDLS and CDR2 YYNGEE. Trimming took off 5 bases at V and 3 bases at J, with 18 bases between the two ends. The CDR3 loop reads CASSAWPDSYYEQYF. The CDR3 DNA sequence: TGTGCCAGCAGTGCCTGGCCCGACAGTTACTACGAGCAGTACTTC. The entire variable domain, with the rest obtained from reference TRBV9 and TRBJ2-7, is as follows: DSGVTQTPKHLITATGQRVTLRCSPRSGDLSVYWYQQSLDQGLQFLIQYYNGEERAKGNILERFSAQQFPDLHSELNLSSLELGDSALYFCASSAWPDSYYEQYFGPGTRLTVT.

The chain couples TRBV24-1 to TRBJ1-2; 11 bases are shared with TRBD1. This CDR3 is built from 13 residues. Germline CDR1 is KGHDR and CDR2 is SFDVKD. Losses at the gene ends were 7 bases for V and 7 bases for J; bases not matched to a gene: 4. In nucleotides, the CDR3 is TGTGCCACCAGCGGGACAGGGGGTGTTGGCTACACCTTC. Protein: CATSGTGGVGYTF.